The rows below give T cell receptor beta chains drawn from one sample of a study of cytomegalovirus exposure and HLA in healthy donors. TCRdb keeps only in-frame clones here, not all; method: immunoSEQ multiplex PCR. The listing records tens of thousands of clones. The sample consisted of PBMCs. Receptors originate from a man aged 50-59 years in good health and CMV-seronegative. Each CDR3 is given with its conserved first and last residue. The D gene is left open where the match is weak.

j_call v_call d_call cdr3_aa cdr3_nt
TRBJ1-2 TRBV21-1 NA CASRCVGGYGYTF TGTGCCAGCAGGTGTGTGGGAGGCTATGGCTACACCTTC
TRBJ2-2 TRBV18 NA CASSPSGNTGELFF TGTGCCAGCTCACCAAGCGGGAACACCGGGGAGCTGTTTTTT
TRBJ1-3 TRBV11-2 NA CASSPRSSGNTIYF TGTGCCAGCAGCCCCCGTAGTTCCGGAAACACCATATATTTT
TRBJ1-2 TRBV9 NA CASSPRTVGYTF TGTGCCAGCAGCCCCCGGACAGTTGGCTACACCTTC
TRBJ2-5 TRBV7-6 NA CASSLAWSVQETQYF TGTGCCAGCAGCTTAGCGTGGTCAGTTCAAGAGACCCAGTACTTC
TRBJ2-2 TRBV9 TRBD2 CASSVAGGPTGELFF TGTGCCAGCAGCGTGGCGGGGGGGCCCACCGGGGAGCTGTTTTTT
TRBJ2-7 TRBV5-6 TRBD1 CASSRTGLRGEQYF TGTGCCAGCAGCCGGACAGGGTTAAGGGGCGAGCAGTACTTC
TRBJ1-3 TRBV28 TRBD1 CASSSYGQGRRAGNTIYF TGTGCCAGCAGTTCGTACGGACAGGGAAGGAGAGCTGGAAACACCATATATTTT
TRBJ2-1 TRBV9 TRBD1 CASSRPGQGYNEQFF TGTGCCAGCAGCCGCCCGGGACAGGGATACAATGAGCAGTTCTTC
TRBJ2-2 TRBV5-1 TRBD2 CASSLLSGGAGYSSTGELFF TGCGCCAGCAGCTTGTTGAGCGGGGGGGCAGGCTATAGCAGCACCGGGGAGCTGTTTTTT
TRBJ1-1 TRBV11-2 NA CASSGPGNTEAFF TGTGCCAGCAGCGGTCCGGGGAACACTGAAGCTTTCTTT
TRBJ1-1 TRBV11-3 NA CASSLVGGEAFF TGTGCCAGCAGCTTAGTCGGGGGAGAAGCTTTCTTT
TRBJ1-5 TRBV5-1 NA CASSEGGGGNQPQHF TGCGCCAGCAGCGAGGGCGGGGGTGGCAATCAGCCCCAGCATTTT
TRBJ1-3 TRBV27 NA CASSLGGFSGNTIYF TGTGCCAGCAGTTTAGGGGGCTTCTCTGGAAACACCATATATTTT
TRBJ1-6 TRBV7-2 NA CASSLDRQSSYNSPLHF TGTGCCAGCAGCTTAGACAGACAGAGCTCCTATAATTCACCCCTCCACTTT
TRBJ2-7 TRBV7-3 TRBD2 CASSPGGGSSYEQYF TGTGCCAGCAGCCCTGGGGGGGGAAGCTCCTACGAGCAGTACTTC
TRBJ2-5 TRBV7-2 TRBD2 CASSAGTSGGVWETQYF TGTGCCAGCAGCGCTGGGACTAGCGGGGGGGTATGGGAGACCCAGTACTTC
TRBJ2-6 TRBV28 TRBD1 CASSYGGTGVSGANVLTF TGTGCCAGCAGTTATGGCGGGACAGGGGTATCTGGGGCCAACGTCCTGACTTTC
TRBJ1-6 TRBV18 NA CASSPPMNSPLHF TGTGCCAGCTCACCACCTATGAATTCACCCCTCCACTTT
TRBJ1-1 TRBV7-8 NA CASSLVLGGEMNTEAFF TGTGCCAGCAGCTTAGTGCTGGGGGGAGAAATGAACACTGAAGCTTTCTTT